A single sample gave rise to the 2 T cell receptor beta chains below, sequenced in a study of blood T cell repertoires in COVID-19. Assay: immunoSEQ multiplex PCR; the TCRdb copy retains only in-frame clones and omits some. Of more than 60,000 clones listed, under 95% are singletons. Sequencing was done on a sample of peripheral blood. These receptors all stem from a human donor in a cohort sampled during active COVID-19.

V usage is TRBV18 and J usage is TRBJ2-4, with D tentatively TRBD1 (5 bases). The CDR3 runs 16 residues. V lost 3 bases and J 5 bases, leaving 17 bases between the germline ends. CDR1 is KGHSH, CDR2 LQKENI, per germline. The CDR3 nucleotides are TGTGCCAGCTCACCCTCCAGGGCCCAACCCCAAAACATTCAGTACTTC. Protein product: CASSPSRAQPQNIQYF.

CDR3 in amino acids: CAIRSGQERGGHEQYF. For the CDR3, the DNA is TGTGCCATCAGGTCGGGGCAGGAGCGGGGGGGCCACGAGCAGTACTTC. The chain uses TRBV10-3 and TRBJ2-7; 10 bases are a match to TRBD2. The germline V gene encodes CDR1 ENHRY and CDR2 SYGVKD. J lost 5 bases, V lost 6 bases, and 13 bases had no gene match. This CDR3 contains 16 residues.